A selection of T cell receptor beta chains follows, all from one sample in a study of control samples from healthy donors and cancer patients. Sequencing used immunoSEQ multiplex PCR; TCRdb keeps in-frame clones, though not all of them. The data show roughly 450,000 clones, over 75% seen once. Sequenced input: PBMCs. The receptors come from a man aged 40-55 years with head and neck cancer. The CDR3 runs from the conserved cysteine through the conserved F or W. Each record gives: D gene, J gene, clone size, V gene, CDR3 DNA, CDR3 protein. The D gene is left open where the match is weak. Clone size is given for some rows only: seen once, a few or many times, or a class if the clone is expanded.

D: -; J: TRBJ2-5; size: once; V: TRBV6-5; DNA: TGTGCCAGCGGATCAGGGGTCTACCAAGAGACCCAGTACTTC; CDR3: CASGSGVYQETQYF
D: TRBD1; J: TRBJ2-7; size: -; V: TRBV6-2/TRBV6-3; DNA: TGTGCCAGCAGTTACCCCGACAGGGGCGGGCACGAGCAGTACTTC; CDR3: CASSYPDRGGHEQYF
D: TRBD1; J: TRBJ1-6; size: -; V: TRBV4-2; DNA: TGTGCCAGCAGCCAGACAGGGGCGAACTATAATTCACCCCTCCACTTT; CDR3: CASSQTGANYNSPLHF
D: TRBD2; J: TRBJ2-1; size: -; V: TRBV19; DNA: TGTGCCAGTACCGCAGGGCTAGCGGGGGGTTACAATGAGCAGTTCTTC; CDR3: CASTAGLAGGYNEQFF
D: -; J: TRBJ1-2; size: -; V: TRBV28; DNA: TGTGCCAGCAGCCTAACTATGGGGGATGCTAACTATGGCTACACCTTC; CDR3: CASSLTMGDANYGYTF
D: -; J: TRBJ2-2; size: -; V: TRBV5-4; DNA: TGTGCCAGCAGCTTGGCTATAACCGGGGAGCTGTTTTTT; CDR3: CASSLAITGELFF
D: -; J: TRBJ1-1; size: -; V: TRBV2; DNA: TGTGCCAGCAGTGAGTCAGGGATAGCTTTCTTT; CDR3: CASSESGIAFF
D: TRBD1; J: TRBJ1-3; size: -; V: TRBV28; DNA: TGTGCCAGCAGTTCTCCGGGACAGGAATACTCTGGAAACACCATATATTTT; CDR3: CASSSPGQEYSGNTIYF
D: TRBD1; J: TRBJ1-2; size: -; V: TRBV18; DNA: TGTGCCAGCTCACAAGTCGGGACAGGGAATCTCTATGGCTACACCTTC; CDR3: CASSQVGTGNLYGYTF
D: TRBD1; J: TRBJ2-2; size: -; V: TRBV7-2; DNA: TGTGCCAGCAGCTTAGAGGGACAGGCGAACACCGGGGAGCTGTTTTTT; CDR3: CASSLEGQANTGELFF
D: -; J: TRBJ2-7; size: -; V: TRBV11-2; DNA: TGTGCCAGCACCGGATCCTACGAGCAGTACTTC; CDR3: CASTGSYEQYF
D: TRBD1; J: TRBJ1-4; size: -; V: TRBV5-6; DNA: TGTGCCAGCAGCTCGGACAGGGGAGGTAGTGAAAAACTGTTTTTT; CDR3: CASSSDRGGSEKLFF
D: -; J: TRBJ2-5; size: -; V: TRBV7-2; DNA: TGTGCCAGCAGCCCGGGTAGCGCCCGGTTAGAGACCCAGTACTTC; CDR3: CASSPGSARLETQYF
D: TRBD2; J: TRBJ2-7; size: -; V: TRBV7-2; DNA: TGTGCCAGCAGCTTAGCGCCCCCTAGCGGGGGAACCTACGAGCAGTACTTC; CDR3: CASSLAPPSGGTYEQYF
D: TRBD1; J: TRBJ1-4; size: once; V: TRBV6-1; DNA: TGTGCCAGCAGTGAAGTAGGGACAGGAAATGAAAAACTGTTTTTT; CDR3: CASSEVGTGNEKLFF
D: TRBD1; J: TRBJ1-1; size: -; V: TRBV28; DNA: TGTGCCAGCAGTTCCAACAGGGGGGTAGGGACTGAAGCTTTCTTT; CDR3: CASSSNRGVGTEAFF
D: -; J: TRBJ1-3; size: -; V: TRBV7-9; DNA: TGTGCCAGCATCAGCTTTGGCCTCTCGGACACCATATATTTT; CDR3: CASISFGLSDTIYF
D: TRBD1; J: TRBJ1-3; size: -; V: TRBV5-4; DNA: TGTGCCAGCAGCTCAAGACAGGGAGCCTCCACCATATATTTT; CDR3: CASSSRQGASTIYF
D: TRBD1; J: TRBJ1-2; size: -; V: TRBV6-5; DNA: TGTGCCAGCAGACCCGACAGGGCGCTTGGCTACACCTTC; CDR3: CASRPDRALGYTF
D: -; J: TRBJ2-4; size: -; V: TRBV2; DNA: TGTGCCAAGAACTACGGCAGTAAAAACATTCAGTACTTC; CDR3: CAKNYGSKNIQYF
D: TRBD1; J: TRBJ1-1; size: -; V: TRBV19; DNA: TGTGCCAGTATCGGAGACAGGGGGCATACTGAAGCTTTCTTT; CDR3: CASIGDRGHTEAFF
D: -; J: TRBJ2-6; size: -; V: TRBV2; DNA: TGTGCCAGCAGTGAAGCGCTATGGGGTGGGGAGGCTATAGCTTCTGGGGCCAACGTCCTGACTTTC; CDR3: CASSEALWGGEAIASGANVLTF
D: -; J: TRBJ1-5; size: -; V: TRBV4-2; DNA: TGTGCCAGCAGCCAAACAGAGCTAAATCAGCCCCAGCATTTT; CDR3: CASSQTELNQPQHF
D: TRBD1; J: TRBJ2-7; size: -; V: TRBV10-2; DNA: TGCGCCAGCAGTGACCGGGACAGGGCCTACGAGCAGTACTTC; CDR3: CASSDRDRAYEQYF
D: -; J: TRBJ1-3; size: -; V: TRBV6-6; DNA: TGTGCCAGCAGTTTTGCTGGGCTCTCTGGAAACACCATATATTTT; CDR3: CASSFAGLSGNTIYF
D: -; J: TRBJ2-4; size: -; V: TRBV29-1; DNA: TGCAGCGCTGTCAGGGGGGAAAGTGCTCAGTACTTC; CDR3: CSAVRGESAQYF
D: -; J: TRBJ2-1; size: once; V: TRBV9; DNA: TGTGCCAGCAGCGTGGGTGTCAATGAGCAGTTCTTC; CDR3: CASSVGVNEQFF
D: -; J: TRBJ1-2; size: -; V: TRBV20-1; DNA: TGCAGTGCTAGTTCCGGGGGAGGGTATGGCTACACCTTC; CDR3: CSASSGGGYGYTF
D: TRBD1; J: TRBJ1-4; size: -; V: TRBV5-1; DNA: TGCGCCAGCAGCTTGGCCGGCGAGGGGGCAAATGGAAAACTGTTTTTT; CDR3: CASSLAGEGANGKLFF
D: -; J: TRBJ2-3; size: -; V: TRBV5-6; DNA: TGTGCCAGCAGCTTGACCGCAGATACGCAGTATTTT; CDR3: CASSLTADTQYF
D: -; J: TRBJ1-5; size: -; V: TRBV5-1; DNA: TGCGCCAGCAGCGAGTTGGGGGGTAGCAATCAGCCCCAGCATTTT; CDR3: CASSELGGSNQPQHF
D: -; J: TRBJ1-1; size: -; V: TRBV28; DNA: TGTGCCAGCACCAACGGGGTAACTGAAGCTTTCTTT; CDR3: CASTNGVTEAFF